Here is one T cell receptor (beta chain) with its context. Its antigen remains unidentified. Per-base quality was not reported, and no clone a single base away is much larger than it. This sample was taken from a study of blood T cell repertoires in COVID-19 (TCRdb year 2020). Background for the entire study: Samples from collaborators originated in the United States, Italy and Spain and spanned both the acute and convalescent phases of COVID-19. The sample metadata nearly always contained a de-identified subject ID, COVID-19 status, age in years and sex. Subjects who had been exposed to COVID-19, were actively infected with it, or had recovered from it provided the deeply sampled blood TCRbeta repertoires that made up the dataset. The repertoires were released in a freely available public database meant as a resource for research on the immune response to SARS-CoV-2. Where available, HLA class I and class II types were obtained from metadata supplied by the sample provider rather than from assay-based typing. The material from the prospective study consisted of cDNA or gDNA derived from T cells, B-cell-depleted T cells, or PBMCs. Samples came from the ongoing ImmuneRACE study (first 160 participants) plus 1,254 subjects from 6 global collaborators. What the authors observed across the whole study: The amount of clinical and demographic metadata varied by source and participant and was provided uncurated.

The collaborating institutions used their own protocols to collect whole blood in K2EDTA tubes. For TCRbeta analysis, collaborators shipped samples as frozen whole blood, isolated PBMCs, or DNA extracted from either of those sample types. TCRbeta CDR3 regions were amplified from genomic DNA by means of the immunoSEQ Assay, a bias-controlled multiplex PCR. Processing in the source paper ran as follows. Nucleated cell counts per sample were estimated from amplification of reference gene primers within the assay. To quantify the absolute abundance of each unique TCRbeta CDR3 rearrangement, sequence reads were collapsed and filtered. Productive Simpson clonality was computed per sample as the square root of Simpson's diversity index over productive rearrangements. TCRdb took over this immuneACCESS table, retaining in-frame rearrangements with V and J assigned. Such tables are incomplete; in checked studies, under half of the missing clones stem from an unresolved V gene, and the remainder is unexplained. Clone size and V and J calls were adopted from that table, with D and trimming inferred from the DNA. The sample table contains under 65,000 clones; only one count was recorded for over 75% of them. The ten largest clonotypes hold approximately 5.1% of the sample.

The germline V gene supplies CDR1 ENHRY and CDR2 SYGVKD. The CDR3 contains 13 residues, cysteine and phenylalanine counted. Here the CDR3 DNA is all that survives: 39 bases in frame from base 1. Trimming removed 11 bases from V and 0 bases from J; the gene matches leave 5 bases unexplained. Rearrangement joined TRBV10-3 to TRBJ2-3; 7 central nucleotides agree with TRBD1. The receptor's source is a man older than 75 in a cohort sampled during active COVID-19. Material: peripheral blood. The sequenced DNA is TGTGCCGTCGGGACAGTAAGCACAGATACGCAGTATTTT. It is translated as CAVGTVSTDTQYF.